The 21 T cell receptor beta chains given below trace back to one sample, sequenced in a study of shared T cell receptors in the human thymus. Produced via immunoSEQ multiplex PCR; TCRdb's table is partial and in-frame only. The top ten clones hold about 0.01% of a sample with about 660,000 clones, around 87% of them seen once. The same sample was also studied in work on human thymus T cells.

The sample taken for sequencing was thymocytes. These receptors were taken from a boy in the first two years of life with a congenital heart defect.

The gene calls are TRBV14 and TRBJ2-3; TRBD2 aligns across 14 bases. This CDR3 has 20 amino acids. CDR1 and CDR2 from the germline V gene are SGHDN and FVKESK. V lost 0 bases and J lost 3; bases outside the gene matches: 11. As DNA, the CDR3 is TGTGCCAGCAGCCAAGACCCCGGGACTAGCGGGAGCGGTGGGACAGATACGCAGTATTTT. Translated, it gives CASSQDPGTSGSGGTDTQYF.

The chain links TRBV5-1 to TRBJ2-1; D ambiguous. V was pared by 0 bases and J by 0 bases, with 10 bases between. The germline V gene has CDR1 SGHRS and CDR2 YFSETQ. This CDR3 spans 16 amino acids. CDR3 region: CASSLDARSSYNEQFF. CDR3 nucleotide sequence: TGCGCCAGCAGCTTGGATGCTCGGAGCTCCTACAATGAGCAGTTCTTC.

The rearrangement links TRBV7-2 to TRBJ1-1; perhaps TRBD1 as D (6 bases). Germline values: CDR1 SGHTA, CDR2 FQGNSA. This CDR3 is 14 amino acids long. Trimming took off 4 bases at V and 7 bases at J, with 16 bases between the two ends. CDR3 coding DNA: TGTGCCAGCAGCTCCCGGGGAGGGGGATTTGAAGCTTTCTTT. As protein: CASSSRGGGFEAFF.

This chain links TRBV27 with TRBJ2-1, with TRBD2 matching over 7 bases. V lost 7 bases to trimming and J lost 7 bases; unmatched junction nucleotides: 1. This CDR3 contains 11 residues. Germline CDR1 reads MNHEY; CDR2 reads SMNVEV (reference sequence). CDR3 amino acids: CASTSGNEQFF. The CDR3, as DNA: TGTGCCAGCACTAGCGGTAATGAGCAGTTCTTC.

The rearrangement joins TRBV4-3 to TRBJ2-3; 12 bases fit TRBD2. The CDR3 is 20 residues long. CDR1 and CDR2 (germline): LGHNA, YSLEER. V shed 0 bases, J shed 1 base, and the junction held 11 bases outside the gene matches. As DNA, the CDR3 is TGCGCCAGCAGCCAAGATAGTGTGACTAGCGGGAGTCGGGGCACAGATACGCAGTATTTT. As protein: CASSQDSVTSGSRGTDTQYF.

This chain links TRBV11-2 with TRBJ1-4, with D perhaps TRBD1 (6 bases). There are 14 residues in the CDR3. Trimming took off 4 bases at V and 5 bases at J, with 11 bases between the two ends. Germline V gene sequence: CDR1 SGHAT, CDR2 FQNNGV. CDR3 in amino acids: CASSSGHQNEKLFF. Written as DNA, the CDR3 is TGTGCCAGCAGCTCGGGACACCAAAATGAAAAACTGTTTTTT.

As to this clone: This sample includes further DNA sequences coding for the same CDR3. The chain carries TRBV20-1 and TRBJ2-5; D remains ambiguous. V was clipped by 0 bases and J by 4 bases, with 3 bases between them. The germline V gene encodes CDR1 DFQATT and CDR2 SNEGSKA (reference sequence). This CDR3 is 11 amino acids long. The CDR3 region is CSARERETQYF. CDR3 bases: TGCAGTGCTAGAGAGAGAGAGACCCAGTACTTC.

This chain uses TRBV28 with TRBJ1-1; tentative D call: TRBD1 (5 bases). Per the germline V gene, CDR1 is MDHEN and CDR2 is SYDVKM. CDR3 size: 14 residues. The V gene lost 6 bases and the J gene lost 1 base, with 12 bases spanning the gap. The CDR3 is CASRPQDQNTEAFF. For the CDR3, the DNA is TGTGCCAGCAGACCACAGGACCAGAACACTGAAGCTTTCTTT.

This clone came up a few times. The chain employs TRBV25-1 and TRBJ2-1, with D possibly TRBD2 on 7 matching bases. Germline-derived CDR1 and CDR2 are MGHDK and SYGVNS. CDR3 size: 17 residues. The V end lost 2 bases, the J end lost 2 bases, and 16 bases lay between the germline ends. The DNA of the CDR3 is TGTGCCAGCAGTGAAAGGGGGGGCCCTGACCCCTACAATGAGCAGTTCTTC. This sequence encodes CASSERGGPDPYNEQFF.

The rearrangement links TRBV28 to TRBJ1-1; the D is unclear. The germline V gene encodes CDR1 MDHEN and CDR2 SYDVKM. The CDR3 loop spans 16 amino acids. Trimming cost V 4 bases and J 1 base, with 16 bases left between them. The CDR3 DNA follows: TGTGCCAGCAGTTCCCGAAGTCACAGACCGAACACTGAAGCTTTCTTT. Residues: CASSSRSHRPNTEAFF.

The J gene is TRBJ2-5, the V gene TRBV27; 8 nucleotides align to TRBD2. Germline loops: CDR1 MNHEY, CDR2 SMNVEV (reference sequence). Losses at the gene ends were 8 bases for V and 5 bases for J; bases not matched to a gene: 7. This CDR3 has 13 residues. CDR3 bases: TGTGCCAGCCCCCCCCGGGGGGGGGAGACCCAGTACTTC. Protein: CASPPRGGETQYF.

The chain employs TRBV7-2 and TRBJ2-1; D perhaps matches TRBD2 (5 bases). CDR3 size: 19 residues. Germline-derived CDR1 and CDR2 are SGHTA and FQGNSA. Deletions cut 0 bases from V and 0 bases from J, with 18 bases between. The CDR3 DNA sequence: TGTGCCAGCAGCTTAGCCCCCCGCCTACAGCGGAGCTCCTACAATGAGCAGTTCTTC. This codes for CASSLAPRLQRSSYNEQFF.

Of note for this clone: Other DNA sequences in this sample translate to the same CDR3. The chain is built from TRBV7-9 and TRBJ2-7; 9 nucleotides align to TRBD1. In germline, CDR1 is SEHNR, CDR2 FQNEAQ (reference sequence). The CDR3 has 15 amino acids. The V segment lost 5 bases and the J segment 2 bases; nucleotides outside the gene matches: 7. In DNA, the CDR3 is TGTGCCAGCAGCCCGGGGACAGGGTCCACCTACGAGCAGTACTTC. Translating gives CASSPGTGSTYEQYF.

The chain uses TRBV25-1 and TRBJ2-6; the D gene is possibly TRBD1 (6 bases). This CDR3 comprises 16 residues. Trimming removed 8 bases from V and 0 bases from J, with 14 bases in between. Germline V gene sequence: CDR1 MGHDK, CDR2 SYGVNS. The CDR3 DNA reads TGTGCCAGCTCTGGACAGCTCTACTCTGGGGCCAACGTCCTGACTTTC. Translated: CASSGQLYSGANVLTF.

CDR3 in DNA: TGTGCCTGGACCGGCTTTGAGGGGGCGCAGGATGGCTACACCTTC. It encodes CAWTGFEGAQDGYTF. This rearrangement joins TRBV30 to TRBJ1-2, with 7 bases identical to TRBD1. With V trimmed by 4 bases and J by 6 bases, 14 bases remained unmatched. This CDR3 is 15 amino acids long. From germline, CDR1 is GTSNPN and CDR2 SVGIG (reference sequence).

This clone has only one observation. This chain joins TRBV5-1 and TRBJ1-2; 7 bases agree with TRBD1. Unmatched junction bases numbered 6, after V lost 3 bases and J lost 4 bases. The CDR3 is 14 amino acids. Germline CDR1 reads SGHRS; CDR2 reads YFSETQ. The CDR3 DNA is TGCGCCAGCAGCTCCCGGGACAGAGGCTATGGCTACACCTTC. The encoded protein is CASSSRDRGYGYTF.

CDR3 amino acids: CASSLPSGELFF. CDR3 in DNA: TGTGCCAGCAGCTTGCCTTCCGGGGAGCTGTTTTTT. The chain carries TRBV5-5 and TRBJ2-2; D unclear. This CDR3 has 12 amino acids. Trimming pared 1 base from V and 6 bases from J, leaving 4 bases between. Germline V gives CDR1 SGHKS, CDR2 YYEKEE (reference sequence).

The rearrangement links TRBV27 to TRBJ2-7, with 7 nucleotides matching TRBD1. With V trimmed by 2 bases and J by 5 bases, 9 bases remained unmatched. CDR3 length equals 15 residues. Germline CDR1 MNHEY, CDR2 SMNVEV (reference sequence). In DNA form, the CDR3 reads TGTGCCAGCAGTTTAAGAGAACGGGACAGAGACGAGCAGTACTTC. Encoded protein: CASSLRERDRDEQYF.

The rearrangement joins TRBV7-9 to TRBJ2-5, with unresolved D. The length of the CDR3 is 14 residues. In germline, CDR1 is SEHNR, CDR2 FQNEAQ (reference sequence). The V gene lost 2 bases and the J gene lost 5 bases, with 12 bases spanning the gap. In nucleotides, the CDR3 is TGTGCCAGCAGCTTAACCCCCGACGGGGAGACCCAGTACTTC. As protein: CASSLTPDGETQYF.

V usage is TRBV28 and J usage is TRBJ2-5; 14 nucleotides agree with TRBD2. CDR3 length: 20 residues. J was trimmed by 2 bases and V by 3 bases; bases with no gene match: 14. Germline values: CDR1 MDHEN, CDR2 SYDVKM. CDR3 in DNA: TGTGCCAGCAGTTTTGCTCTCTTGGGACTAGCGGGGGTTTTACAAGAGACCCAGTACTTC. This codes for CASSFALLGLAGVLQETQYF.

This chain uses TRBV15 with TRBJ1-1; TRBD1 might be the D (5 bases). V shed 6 bases and J shed 0 bases, with 11 bases lying between them. The germline CDR1 and CDR2 sequences are LNHNV and YYDKDF (reference sequence). This CDR3 contains 14 residues. The CDR3 region is CATRKEQVNTEAFF. The CDR3 DNA reads TGTGCCACCAGGAAAGAACAGGTGAACACTGAAGCTTTCTTT.